This T cell receptor beta chain is from a study of T cell repertoires in cytomegalovirus infection. TCRdb independently ran MiXCR on the reads; one entry per CDR3 protein. The sample records about 890,000 distinct CDR3 sequences, 31% being singletons. Points on this clonotype: Its specificity is unknown.

The source was cultured CD8+ T cells from PBMCs, collected from culture after CMV antigen stimulation. The TCR originated in a human donor in good health (CMV status not recorded). Some clones in this sample may be carry-over from other donors' samples.

The DNA of the CDR3 is TGTGCCAGCAGTGAATGTCTTCAGCCCCAGCATTTT. Translated: CASSECLQPQHF. This sequence joins TRBV6-5 and TRBJ1-5; D gene ambiguous. This CDR3 comprises 12 residues. Trimming took 5 bases from V and 6 from J, leaving 8 bases between them. Germline CDR1 is MNHEY and CDR2 is SVGAGI.